The 18 T cell receptor beta chains below come from one sample, sequenced in a study of breast tumors, draining lymph nodes, adjacent tissues. One entry per CDR3 protein, called by TCRdb with MiXCR from the multiplex PCR reads. The table lists about 22,000 distinct CDR3 sequences, about 60% of them singletons. Material: breast tumor tissue. The origin of the receptors is a female donor with breast cancer. Some clones in this sample may be carry-over from other donors' samples.

Judged by abundance, this clonotype is medium-sized. This chain links TRBV7-8 with TRBJ1-5, with D maybe TRBD1 (5 bases). CDR3 size: 18 residues. Germline-derived CDR1 and CDR2 are SGHVS and FQNEAQ. The V end lost 0 bases, the J end lost 6 bases, and 21 bases lay between the germline ends. The CDR3 DNA sequence: TGTGCCAGCAGCTTAGCCGGTGGGGCCAGCTCTCTTCTTCAGCCCCAGCATTTT. Translation: CASSLAGGASSLLQPQHF.

The chain couples TRBV7-8 to TRBJ2-7; TRBD2 might be the D (6 bases). The CDR3 consists of 13 residues. V was pared by 1 base and J by 7 bases, with 11 bases between. Germline V gene lookup returns CDR1 SGHVS and CDR2 FQNEAQ. The CDR3 sequence: CASSLGSGDEQYF. CDR3 in DNA: TGTGCCAGCAGCTTAGGGTCGGGGGATGAGCAGTACTTC. The full variable domain, completed using reference TRBV7-8 and TRBJ2-7, is GAGVSQSPRYKVAKRGQDVALRCDPISGHVSLFWYQQALGQGPEFLTYFQNEAQLDKSGLPSDRFFAERPEGSVSTLKIQRTQQEDSAVYLCASSLGSGDEQYFGPGTRLTVT.

V usage is TRBV7-8 and J usage is TRBJ1-6, with TRBD1 as a possible D gene (6 bases). The length of the CDR3 is 16 residues. Germline V gene data show CDR1 as SGHVS and CDR2 as FQNEAQ. V was pared by 4 bases and J by 4 bases, with 14 bases between. This CDR3 reads CASSSQGRRYNSPLHF. The CDR3 DNA follows: TGTGCCAGCAGCTCTCAGGGGAGACGGTATAATTCACCCCTCCACTTT.

Turning to this clonotype: One junction end does not reproduce the germline sequence, and a read error may be involved. The chain links TRBV6-6 to TRBJ2-5; D gene unclear. Germline V gives CDR1 MNHNY, CDR2 SVGAGI (reference sequence). The CDR3 consists of 14 residues. CDR3 in amino acids: CASSHSGSQEIQYF. The DNA for the CDR3 is TGTGCCAGCAGTCACTCCGGCAGCCAGGAGATCCAGTACTTC.

The chain is built from TRBV24-1 and TRBJ2-2; 10 bases align to TRBD1. Per germline, CDR1 KGHDR and CDR2 SFDVKD. V lost 12 bases, J lost 4 bases, and 10 bases stayed unmatched. There are 15 residues in the CDR3. CDR3 protein: CAAVRGQGITGELFF. In DNA form, the CDR3 reads TGTGCCGCCGTCCGGGGACAGGGGATCACCGGGGAGCTGTTTTTT.

The V and J genes are TRBV20-1 and TRBJ1-2; D gene uncertain. The CDR3 length is 13 residues. Germline CDR1 is DFQATT and CDR2 is SNEGSKA (reference sequence). V was trimmed by 0 bases and J by 2 bases, leaving 7 bases between them. The CDR3 reads CSARDPRNYGYTF. The CDR3 DNA reads as TGCAGTGCTAGAGATCCCAGAAACTATGGCTACACCTTC.

This clonotype was recorded at least ten times. The J gene is TRBJ2-2, the V gene TRBV3-1; D gene ambiguous. Per germline, CDR1 LGHDT and CDR2 YNNKEL (reference sequence). Trimming removed 4 bases at V and 1 base at J, with 7 bases between. The CDR3 runs 14 residues. The CDR3 DNA reads as TGTGCCAGCAGCCGACTCCGGAACACCGGGGAGCTGTTTTTT. Encoded protein: CASSRLRNTGELFF.

This clonotype appeared a few times. The gene calls are TRBV20-1 and TRBJ2-7; D may be TRBD2 (5 bases). V gave up 5 bases and J gave up 2 bases, with 13 bases separating them. The CDR3 runs 13 residues. Per the germline V gene, CDR1 is DFQATT and CDR2 is SNEGSKA (reference sequence). CDR3 in amino acids: CSAQRTGTYEQYF. The DNA of the CDR3 is TGCAGTGCTCAAAGGACTGGAACCTACGAGCAGTACTTC.

The genes are TRBV25-1 and TRBJ2-2; D unclear. V dropped 1 base and J dropped 6 bases, with 0 bases sitting between them. CDR3 size: 11 residues. The germline V gene encodes CDR1 MGHDK and CDR2 SYGVNS. CDR3 loop: CASSESGELFF. The CDR3 DNA is TGTGCCAGCAGTGAATCCGGGGAGCTGTTTTTT.

In its sample, this clonotype was seen a few times. The rearrangement links TRBV7-2 to TRBJ1-4; no firm D call. V was cut by 1 base and J by 3 bases, with 6 bases left in between. Germline assignment: CDR1 SGHTA and CDR2 FQGNSA. This CDR3 is 14 amino acids long. The CDR3 nucleotides read TGTGCCAGCAGCTTAGGGGGTGCTAATGAAAAACTGTTTTTT. It yields the protein CASSLGGANEKLFF.

In its sample, this clonotype was seen many times. The V call is TRBV7-2, the J call TRBJ1-1, with TRBD1 as a possible D gene (6 bases). The CDR3 is 16 amino acids. Germline loops: CDR1 SGHTA, CDR2 FQGNSA. Trimming shortened V by 6 bases and J by 0 bases, and 17 bases separated the two germline ends. CDR3 protein: CASRPTPGQLNTEAFF. As DNA, the CDR3 is TGTGCCAGCAGACCTACCCCGGGACAATTGAACACTGAAGCTTTCTTT. Filled out from reference TRBV7-2 and TRBJ1-1, the complete variable domain reads GAGVSQSPSNKVTEKGKDVELRCDPISGHTALYWYRQSLGQGLEFLIYFQGNSAPDKSGLPSDRFSAERTGGSVSTLTIQRTQQEDSAVYLCASRPTPGQLNTEAFFGQGTRLTVV.

This clonotype appeared a few times. The rearrangement links TRBV18 to TRBJ1-6, with 8 bases that match TRBD1. V lost 3 bases, J lost 8 bases, and 9 bases stayed unmatched. CDR3 size: 16 residues. Germline CDR1 reads KGHSH; CDR2 reads LQKENI. CDR3 sequence reads: CASSPQTGEPDSPLHF. In DNA form, the CDR3 reads TGTGCCAGCTCACCGCAGACAGGGGAACCGGATTCACCCCTCCACTTT.

The sample holds one count of this clonotype. The gene calls are TRBV7-9 and TRBJ2-7; no firm D call. The CDR3 loop spans 16 amino acids. Germline V gene lookup returns CDR1 SEHNR and CDR2 FQNEAQ (reference sequence). V lost 6 bases and J 0 bases, leaving 18 bases between the germline ends. The CDR3 loop reads CASSSVLGQLSYEQYF. The DNA of the CDR3 is TGTGCCAGCAGTTCCGTGCTGGGTCAACTCTCCTACGAGCAGTACTTC.

This clonotype was picked up many times. The chain is built from TRBV20-1 and TRBJ2-3; TRBD1 agrees at 10 bases. Germline trimming cut 1 base from V and 5 bases from J; bases unmatched to any gene: 6. The CDR3 consists of 15 residues. Germline V gene data show CDR1 as DFQATT and CDR2 as SNEGSKA (reference sequence). The CDR3 region has the DNA TGCAGTGCTAGAGCAGAGGACAGGGGGTTAGATACGCAGTATTTT. Amino acids: CSARAEDRGLDTQYF.

This clonotype was seen many times. V is TRBV6-2 or TRBV6-3 and J is TRBJ2-5; a possible D gene is TRBD1 (5 bases). V lost 7 bases to trimming and J lost 2 bases, with 8 bases between them. In germline, CDR1 is MNHEY, CDR2 SVGEGT. The CDR3 extends over 12 amino acids. CDR3 sequence: CASTDSQETQYF. DNA of the CDR3: TGTGCCAGCACCGACAGTCAAGAGACCCAGTACTTC.

This clonotype is labeled medium-sized. This chain connects TRBV7-2 to TRBJ2-7; TRBD2 matches 7 bases. The V gene end was trimmed by 5 bases and the J gene end by 6 bases; junction bases not matched to a gene: 7. This CDR3 spans 13 amino acids. Germline V gene data show CDR1 as SGHTA and CDR2 as FQGNSA. This CDR3 is CASSGLGGSEQYF. The CDR3, as DNA: TGTGCCAGCAGCGGCTTGGGGGGGAGCGAGCAGTACTTC.

The chain is built from TRBV2 and TRBJ1-4; D not certain. V was clipped by 9 bases and J by 8 bases, with 10 bases between them. CDR3 size: 11 residues. The germline gives CDR1 SNHLY, CDR2 FYNNEI. The CDR3 sequence is CASGVREKLFF. The CDR3, as DNA: TGTGCCAGTGGGGTCCGAGAAAAACTGTTTTTT.

This clonotype was counted many times. The J gene is TRBJ2-6, the V gene TRBV5-1, with TRBD2 identical over 14 bases. V was pared by 4 bases and J by 6 bases, with 6 bases of the junction left unmatched. CDR3 length: 17 residues. Germline V gene lookup returns CDR1 SGHRS and CDR2 YFSETQ. CDR3 in amino acids: CASSKGLAGDVANVLTF. The DNA for the CDR3 is TGCGCCAGCAGCAAGGGACTAGCGGGAGATGTGGCCAACGTCCTGACTTTC. Drawing the rest from reference TRBV5-1 and TRBJ2-6, the complete variable domain is KAGVTQTPRYLIKTRGQQVTLSCSPISGHRSVSWYQQTPGQGLQFLFEYFSETQRNKGNFPGRFSGRQFSNSRSEMNVSTLELGDSALYLCASSKGLAGDVANVLTFGAGSRLTVL.